This TCR beta chain derives from a study of T cell responses to AZD1222 COVID-19 vaccine. The CDR3 has 14 residues. Germline assignment: CDR1 SGHNT and CDR2 YYREEE (reference sequence). V was trimmed by 3 bases and J by 3 bases, leaving 12 bases between them. Only in-frame clones appear in the TCRdb table, and some are missing; sequencing was by immunoSEQ multiplex PCR. The sample records about 120,000 clones, approximately 90% being singletons. The rearrangement links TRBV5-4 to TRBJ1-2; D is possibly TRBD1 (5 bases). The origin of this receptor is an adult in good health. The input for sequencing was peripheral blood, taken on day 0 of AZD1222 vaccination. The chain's CDR3 is CASSWGVQDYGYTF. CDR3 nucleotide sequence: TGTGCCAGCAGCTGGGGGGTTCAGGACTATGGCTACACCTTC. The full variable domain, in which reference TRBV5-4 and TRBJ1-2 provide the parts outside the CDR3, is ETGVTQSPTHLIKTRGQQVTLRCSSQSGHNTVSWYQQALGQGPQFIFQYYREEENGRGNFPPRFSGLQFPNYSSELNVNALELDDSALYLCASSWGVQDYGYTFGSGTRLTVV.